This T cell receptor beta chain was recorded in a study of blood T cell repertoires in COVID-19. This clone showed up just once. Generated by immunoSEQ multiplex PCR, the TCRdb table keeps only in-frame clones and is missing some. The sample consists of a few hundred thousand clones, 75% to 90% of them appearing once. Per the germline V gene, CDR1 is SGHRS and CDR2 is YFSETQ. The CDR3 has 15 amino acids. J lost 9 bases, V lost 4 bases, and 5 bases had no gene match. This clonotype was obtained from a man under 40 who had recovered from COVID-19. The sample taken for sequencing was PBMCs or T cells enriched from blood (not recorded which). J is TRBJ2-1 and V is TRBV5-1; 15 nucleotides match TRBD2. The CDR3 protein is CASSQGTSGGSEQFF. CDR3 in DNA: TGCGCCAGCAGCCAGGGGACTAGCGGGGGGAGTGAGCAGTTCTTC.